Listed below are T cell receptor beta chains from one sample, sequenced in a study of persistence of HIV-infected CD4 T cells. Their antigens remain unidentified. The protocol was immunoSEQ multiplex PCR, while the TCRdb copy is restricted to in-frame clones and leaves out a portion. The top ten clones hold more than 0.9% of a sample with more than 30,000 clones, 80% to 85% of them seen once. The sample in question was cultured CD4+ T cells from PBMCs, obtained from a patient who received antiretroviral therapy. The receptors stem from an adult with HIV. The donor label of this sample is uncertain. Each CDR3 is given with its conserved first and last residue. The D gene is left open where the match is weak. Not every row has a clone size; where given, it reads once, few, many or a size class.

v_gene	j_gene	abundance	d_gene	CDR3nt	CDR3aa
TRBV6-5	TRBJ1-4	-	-	TGTGCCAGCAGCTTCAGTCCAACTAATGAAAAACTGTTTTTT	CASSFSPTNEKLFF
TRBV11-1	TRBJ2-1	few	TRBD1	TGTGCCAGCAGCCTCCGACAGGGGGCGGGCAATGAGCAGTTCTTC	CASSLRQGAGNEQFF
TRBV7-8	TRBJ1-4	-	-	TGTGCCAGCAGCTTAGGGAGGAGGGGAAAGAGAGCTAATGAAAAACTGTTTTTT	CASSLGRRGKRANEKLFF
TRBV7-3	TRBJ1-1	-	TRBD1	TGTGCCAGCAGTGTACAGGGGGCGGGAGCTTTCTTT	CASSVQGAGAFF
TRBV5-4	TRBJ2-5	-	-	TGTGCCAGCAGCTCTGGACAGCAAGAGACCCAGTACTTC	CASSSGQQETQYF
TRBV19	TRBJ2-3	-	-	TGTGCCAGTAGGTCGGTCGCTCACACAGATACGCAGTATTTT	CASRSVAHTDTQYF
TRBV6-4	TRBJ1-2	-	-	TGTGCCAGCAGTGACTCGCGTACCGGGGGCTACACCTTC	CASSDSRTGGYTF
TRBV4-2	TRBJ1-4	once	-	TGTGCCAGCAGTCGGGGCCGGAATGAAAAACTGTTTTTT	CASSRGRNEKLFF
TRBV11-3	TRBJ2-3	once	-	TGTGCCAGCAGTCCCGGGGCAAGCACAGATACGCAGTATTTT	CASSPGASTDTQYF
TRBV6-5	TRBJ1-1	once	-	TGTGCCAGCCTCCAACGCACAGGGAACACTGAAGCTTTCTTT	CASLQRTGNTEAFF
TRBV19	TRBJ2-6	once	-	TGTGCCAGTAGTATAGGACAGATACTATCTGGGGCCAACGTCCTGACTTTC	CASSIGQILSGANVLTF
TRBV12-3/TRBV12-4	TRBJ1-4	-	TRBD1	TGTGCCAGCAGCCCGGACAGGAGTGAAAAACTGTTTTTT	CASSPDRSEKLFF
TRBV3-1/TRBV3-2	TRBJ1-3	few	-	TGTGCCAGCAGCCTACAGGGAAACACCATATATTTT	CASSLQGNTIYF
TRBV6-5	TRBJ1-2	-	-	TGTGCCAGCAGTTACTTTGCAGGGGACTGGAATGGCTACACCTTC	CASSYFAGDWNGYTF
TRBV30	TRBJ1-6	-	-	TGTGCCTGGGGGGATAATTCACCCCTCCACTTT	CAWGDNSPLHF
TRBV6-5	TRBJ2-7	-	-	TGTGCCAGCAGTTACTCCGGGGGGCAACTTTTCCACGAGCAGTACTTC	CASSYSGGQLFHEQYF
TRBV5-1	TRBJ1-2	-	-	TGCGCCAGCAGCTTGGTTTCGGGGGTCTATGGCTACACCTTC	CASSLVSGVYGYTF
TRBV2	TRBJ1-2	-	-	TGTGCCAGCAGTGAAGAACTCGCTTTAAGCTTC	CASSEELALSF
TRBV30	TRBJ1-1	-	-	TGTGCCTGGAGGGCCCTGAACACTGAAGCTTTCTTT	CAWRALNTEAFF
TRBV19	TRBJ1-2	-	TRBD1	TGTGCCAGTAGTATTTTCGGGGACAGGAGGCTCTATGGCTACACCTTC	CASSIFGDRRLYGYTF
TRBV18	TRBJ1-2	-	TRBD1	TGTGCCAGCTCACCTAGGCCGGGACAGGGAGACTATGGCTACACCTTC	CASSPRPGQGDYGYTF
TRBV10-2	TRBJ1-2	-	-	TGCGCCAGCACCGACACCCCGAACTATGGCTACACCTTC	CASTDTPNYGYTF
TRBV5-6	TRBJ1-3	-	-	TGTGCCAGCAGCTCTACAGGGTTTGGAAACACCATATATTTT	CASSSTGFGNTIYF
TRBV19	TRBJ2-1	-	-	TGTGCCAGTAACGCAGGGTGGGATGAGCAGTTCTTC	CASNAGWDEQFF
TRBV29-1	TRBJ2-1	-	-	TGCAGCGTAGGCGCTTGGGAGCAGTTCTTC	CSVGAWEQFF
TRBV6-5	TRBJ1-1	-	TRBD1	TGTGCCAGCGGGCGGACAGGGGGGAAAGCTTTCTTT	CASGRTGGKAFF
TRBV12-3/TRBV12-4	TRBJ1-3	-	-	TGTGCCAGTTCTTGGACAGATGGAAACACCATATATTTT	CASSWTDGNTIYF
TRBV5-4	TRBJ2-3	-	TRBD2	TGTGCCAGCAGCCTTAGCGGGGGGGCGGAAGATACGCAGTATTTT	CASSLSGGAEDTQYF
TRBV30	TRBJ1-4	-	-	TGTGCCTGGAGTGGGCTGTCCCACGAAAAACTGTTTTTT	CAWSGLSHEKLFF
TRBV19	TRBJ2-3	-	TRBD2	TGTGCCAGTAGTATACTAGCGGGGGGTCAGGATACGCAGTATTTT	CASSILAGGQDTQYF
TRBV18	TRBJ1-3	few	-	TGTGCCAGCTCACTATCAAACAGGCCTATCGGAGGAAACACCATATATTTT	CASSLSNRPIGGNTIYF
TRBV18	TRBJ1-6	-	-	TGTGCCAGCTCACCTCCGAGGGAACGAGGATCACCCCTCCACTTT	CASSPPRERGSPLHF
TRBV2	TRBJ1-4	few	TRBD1	TGTGCCAGCTCCCCCTCTTCGGACAGGGGGAAAAAACTGTTTTTT	CASSPSSDRGKKLFF
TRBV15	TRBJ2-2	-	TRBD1	TGTGCCACACGACAGGGAAGGAACACCGGGGAGCTGTTTTTT	CATRQGRNTGELFF
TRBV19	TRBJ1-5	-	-	TGTGCCACGGAACTGGGGCGCAATCAGCCCCAGCATTTT	CATELGRNQPQHF
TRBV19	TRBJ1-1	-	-	TGTGCCAGTAGGGACAGAGTAGACACTGAAGCTTTCTTT	CASRDRVDTEAFF
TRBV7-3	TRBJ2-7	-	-	TGTGCCAGCAGCTTAGGGGCGGGCCAGGGCGAGCAGTACTTC	CASSLGAGQGEQYF
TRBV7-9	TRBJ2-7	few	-	TGTGCCAGCAGCTTAGGGGCAGGATCAGACGAGCAGTACTTC	CASSLGAGSDEQYF
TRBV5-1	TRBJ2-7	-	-	TGCGCCAGCAGCTTGCGCCCTGTAATGGACGAGCAGTACTTC	CASSLRPVMDEQYF
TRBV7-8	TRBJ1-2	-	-	TGTGCCAGCAGCTTCACGGACTATGGCTACACCTTC	CASSFTDYGYTF
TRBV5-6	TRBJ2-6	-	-	TGTGCCAGCAGCTTCAGGGCGGCACGGGCGGCCAACGTCCTGACTTTC	CASSFRAARAANVLTF
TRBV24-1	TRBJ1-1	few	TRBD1	TGTGCCACCAGTGAACGGACAGGGGAAGCTTTCTTT	CATSERTGEAFF
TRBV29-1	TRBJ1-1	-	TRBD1	TGCAGCGGATTGGGACAGGTCGTCACTGAAGCTTTCTTT	CSGLGQVVTEAFF
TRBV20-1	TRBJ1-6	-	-	TGCAGTGCTAGTTACGGTACCGACTATAATTCACCCCTCCACTTT	CSASYGTDYNSPLHF
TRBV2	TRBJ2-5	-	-	TGTGTCTCGGGCCGGTACCAAGAGACCCAGTACTTC	CVSGRYQETQYF
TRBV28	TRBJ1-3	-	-	TGTGCCAGCAGTTCCGGACAATCACCTGGAAACACCATATATTTT	CASSSGQSPGNTIYF
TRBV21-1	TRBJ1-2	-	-	TGTGCCGGACCACCGGGGCGCGGCTATGGCTACACCTTC	CAGPPGRGYGYTF
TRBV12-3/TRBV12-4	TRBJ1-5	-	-	TGTGCCAGCAGTTTCGGGGGTCAGCCCCAGCATTTT	CASSFGGQPQHF
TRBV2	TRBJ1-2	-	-	TGTGCCAGCAACATACGGACGGATGGCTACACCTTC	CASNIRTDGYTF
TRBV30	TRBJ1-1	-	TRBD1	TGTGCCTGGAGTGGACAGGGGTTTGCGGACACTGAAGCTTTCTTT	CAWSGQGFADTEAFF